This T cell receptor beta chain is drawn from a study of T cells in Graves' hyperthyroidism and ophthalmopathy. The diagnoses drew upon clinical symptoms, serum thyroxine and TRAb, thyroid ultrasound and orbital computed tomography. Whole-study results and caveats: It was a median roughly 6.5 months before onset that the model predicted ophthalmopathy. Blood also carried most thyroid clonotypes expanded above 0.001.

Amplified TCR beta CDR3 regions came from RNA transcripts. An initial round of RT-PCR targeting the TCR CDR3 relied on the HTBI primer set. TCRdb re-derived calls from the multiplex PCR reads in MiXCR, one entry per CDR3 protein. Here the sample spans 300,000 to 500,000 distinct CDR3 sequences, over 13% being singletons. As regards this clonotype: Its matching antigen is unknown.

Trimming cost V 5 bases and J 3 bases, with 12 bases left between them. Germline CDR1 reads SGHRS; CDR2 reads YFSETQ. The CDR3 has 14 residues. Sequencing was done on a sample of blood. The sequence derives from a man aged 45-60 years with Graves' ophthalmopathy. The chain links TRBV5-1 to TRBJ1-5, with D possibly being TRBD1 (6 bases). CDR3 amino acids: CASSEGDINQPQHF. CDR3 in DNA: TGCGCCAGCAGTGAGGGGGATATCAATCAGCCCCAGCATTTT. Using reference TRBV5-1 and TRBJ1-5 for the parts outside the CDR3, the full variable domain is KAGVTQTPRYLIKTRGQQVTLSCSPISGHRSVSWYQQTPGQGLQFLFEYFSETQRNKGNFPGRFSGRQFSNSRSEMNVSTLELGDSALYLCASSEGDINQPQHFGDGTRLSIL.